This T cell receptor (beta chain) appears in the sequencing data of a study of sequential checkpoint blockade in melanoma. Whole-study context: Patients were randomized 1:1 to nivolumab-then-ipilimumab or ipilimumab-then-nivolumab first-line. Each arm's sequence ended with maintenance nivolumab. TCRβ was sequenced from DNA of 90 or so pretreatment tumors.

Specified treatment: randomized to nivolumab then ipilimumab (arm A) or the reverse (arm B). This clone was observed a few times. The repertoire was sequenced with immunoSEQ multiplex PCR; TCRdb's copy has only in-frame clones and lacks some. This table holds roughly 3,000 clones, just under 20% found once. The clonotype originates from a human donor with melanoma. This specimen was tumor tissue (inferred from file names), taken from a patient given nivolumab and ipilimumab in sequence.

Here the CDR3 reads CASSSGSEGYTIYF. CDR3 nucleotides: TGTGCCAGCAGTTCCGGGAGCGAGGGATACACCATATATTTT. This chain uses TRBV11-3 with TRBJ1-3; the D is unclear. Germline CDR1 is SGHNT and CDR2 is YENEEA. Trimming stripped 6 bases from V and 8 bases from J, with 17 bases between. The CDR3 extends over 14 amino acids.